This section outlines one T cell receptor beta chain sequence together with its context. Its antigen is as yet unknown. This sample is drawn from a study of graft-versus-host responses after intestinal transplantation. For the study at large: Those transplanted obtained multivisceral, liver-intestinal, or isolated intestinal grafts. Once they had received anti-thymocyte globulin induction, all recipients took tacrolimus and steroids for approximately 3 years. General study points: After transplant, early declines in HvG clones were associated with peak levels of circulating GvH clones. Individuals carrying graft-donor T cell macrochimerism showed high graft-versus-host to host-versus-graft clonal ratios in allografts.

CDR1 is MNHEY, CDR2 SVGAGI, per germline. This CDR3 contains 12 residues. V was trimmed by 7 bases and J by 9 bases, leaving 13 bases between them. Libraries were prepared by immunoSEQ multiplex PCR; TCRdb keeps only in-frame clonotypes and omits some of them. This repertoire shows 90,000 to 150,000 clones, about 93% found once; its top ten account for more than 0.1%. The sequencing here drew on unstimulated CD4+ T cells sorted from spleen or lymph node cells, taken before intestinal transplant. This chain uses TRBV6-5 with TRBJ2-1, with D uncertain. The receptor was isolated from a human donor who received an intestinal transplant. Written as DNA, the CDR3 is TGTGCCAGCAACATGAACCCCGGTGAGCAGTTCTTC. It yields the protein CASNMNPGEQFF.